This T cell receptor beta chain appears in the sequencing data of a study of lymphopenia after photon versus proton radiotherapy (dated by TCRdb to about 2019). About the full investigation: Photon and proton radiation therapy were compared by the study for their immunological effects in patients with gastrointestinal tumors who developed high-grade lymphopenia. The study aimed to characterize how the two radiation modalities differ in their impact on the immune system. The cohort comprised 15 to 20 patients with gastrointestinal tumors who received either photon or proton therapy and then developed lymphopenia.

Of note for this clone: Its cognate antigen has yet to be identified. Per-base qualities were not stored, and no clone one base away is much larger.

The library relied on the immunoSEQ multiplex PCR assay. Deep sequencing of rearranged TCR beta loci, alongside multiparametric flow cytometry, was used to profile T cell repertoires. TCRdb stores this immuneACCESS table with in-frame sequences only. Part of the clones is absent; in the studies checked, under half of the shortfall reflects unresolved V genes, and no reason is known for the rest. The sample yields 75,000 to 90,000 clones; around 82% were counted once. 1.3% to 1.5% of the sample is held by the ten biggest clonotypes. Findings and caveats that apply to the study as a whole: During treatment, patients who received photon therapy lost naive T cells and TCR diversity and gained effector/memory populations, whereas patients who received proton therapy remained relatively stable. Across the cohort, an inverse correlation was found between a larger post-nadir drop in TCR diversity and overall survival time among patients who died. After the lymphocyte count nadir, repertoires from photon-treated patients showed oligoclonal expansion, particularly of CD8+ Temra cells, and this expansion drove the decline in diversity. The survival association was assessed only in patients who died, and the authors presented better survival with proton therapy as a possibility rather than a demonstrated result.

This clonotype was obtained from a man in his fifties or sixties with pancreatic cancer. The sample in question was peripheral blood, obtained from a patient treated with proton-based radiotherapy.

CDR3 region: CASSGTVNTEAFF. The nucleotide sequence reads as follows: TGTGCCAGCAGTGGGACAGTGAACACTGAAGCTTTCTTT. Recombination linked TRBV25-1 to TRBJ1-1, and the D gene may be TRBD1, 6 bases matching. The CDR3 measures 13 amino acids from cysteine to phenylalanine. Only the CDR3 part of the read is kept: 39 bases, read in frame from the first base. From the germline V gene, CDR1 is MGHDK and CDR2 is SYGVNS. V is reduced by 4 bases and J by 0 bases, leaving a spacing of 6 bases between them.